This TCR beta chain was obtained from a study of blood T cell repertoires in COVID-19. Study in general: Sources were T cells, B-cell-depleted T cells, or PBMCs; the material itself was cDNA or gDNA.

The CDR3 runs to 16 residues. Unmatched junction bases numbered 5, after V lost 1 base and J lost 1 base. In germline, CDR1 is SGHDT, CDR2 YYEEEE. Authors' methods: Scientists estimated how many nucleated cells there were by amplifying reference gene primers. The assay was immunoSEQ multiplex PCR, and TCRdb's table has in-frame clones only and misses some. V, J and clone size are those of that table, while D and trimming were read from the DNA. Among about 18,000 clones, roughly 91% were seen once, and the ten largest hold around 7.2%. The sequenced material came from peripheral blood. The chain links TRBV5-6 to TRBJ1-1; 9 nucleotides match TRBD1. The receptor was derived from a human donor in a cohort sampled during active COVID-19. CDR3 protein: CASSLWGTGQNTEAFF. The CDR3 DNA reads TGTGCCAGCAGCTTGTGGGGGACAGGGCAGAACACTGAAGCTTTCTTT. Supplemented by reference TRBV5-6 and TRBJ1-1, the full variable domain reads DAGVTQSPTHLIKTRGQQVTLRCSPKSGHDTVSWYQQALGQGPQFIFQYYEEEERQRGNFPDRFSGHQFPNYSSELNVNALLLGDSALYLCASSLWGTGQNTEAFFGQGTRLTVV.